The source of this T cell receptor beta chain is a study of cytomegalovirus exposure and HLA in healthy donors. Study-wide findings and caveats: HLA alleles showed associations with some 17,000 TCR beta sequences in a later analysis, at a 0.05 false discovery rate. Later analysis reportedly placed an Asian-associated ancestry cluster below the roughly 600-donor mean in N-insertions.

V lost 3 bases and J 8 bases, leaving 16 bases between the germline ends. This CDR3 is 15 amino acids long. Germline CDR1 reads ENHRY; CDR2 reads SYGVKD. Those who donated were healthy bone marrow donors. To note about this clone: What it binds is unknown.

Researchers ran the PCR with 60 Vbeta and 13 Jbeta primers. Some clones are missing from TCRdb's copy, which holds only in-frame ones; the method was immunoSEQ multiplex PCR. The data show more than 95,000 clones, about four fifths seen once. The chain joins TRBV10-3 to TRBJ1-4; D is possibly TRBD1 (5 bases). This sequence was found in a woman younger than 45 in good health and CMV-seronegative. The sequencing input was PBMCs. The DNA of the CDR3 is TGTGCCATCAGTGATTCGACAGCCCTTAAGGAAAAACTGTTTTTT. This gives the protein CAISDSTALKEKLFF.